Listed below are T cell receptor beta chains from one sample, sequenced in a study of a mutant IDH1 vaccine in newly diagnosed glioma. The data were produced by immunoSEQ multiplex PCR, yet TCRdb's version contains in-frame clones alone and is incomplete. The sample consists of tens of thousands of clones, roughly nine tenths of them appearing once. The antigens for these receptors are not known. Here the sequenced sample was PBMCs, taken from a glioma patient whose treatment included an IDH1 peptide vaccine. Receptors were obtained from a man aged 40-50 years with glioma. The CDR3 runs from the conserved cysteine through the conserved F or W. Fields, in order: D gene, V gene, J gene, clone size, CDR3 protein, CDR3 DNA. A D gene is named only where the DNA matches it firmly. Rows may omit the clone size; those that give it use once, few, many or a size class.

.	TRBV15	TRBJ1-2	.	CATSPGQYPYGYTF	TGTGCCACCAGCCCGGGGCAGTATCCCTATGGCTACACCTTC
.	TRBV21-1	TRBJ1-3	.	CASSTPGQASGNTIYF	TGTGCCAGCAGCACGCCGGGACAGGCTTCTGGAAACACCATATATTTT
TRBD2	TRBV4-1	TRBJ2-5	.	CASSRSHRAGHFRETQYF	TGCGCCAGCAGCCGGTCCCACCGAGCGGGGCACTTTAGGGAGACCCAGTACTTC
.	TRBV6-4	TRBJ1-2	.	CASSDEAGGLRYGYTF	TGTGCCAGCAGTGACGAGGCGGGGGGGCTACGCTATGGCTACACCTTC
.	TRBV4-1	TRBJ2-1	.	CASSQILARDSNNEQFF	TGCGCCAGCAGCCAAATCCTAGCGAGAGACTCCAACAATGAGCAGTTCTTC
.	TRBV25-1	TRBJ1-1	.	CASSDMNTEAFF	TGTGCCAGCAGTGACATGAACACTGAAGCTTTCTTT
TRBD2	TRBV5-1	TRBJ2-1	.	CASSLVSGRSRSRNEQFF	TGCGCCAGCAGCTTGGTTAGCGGGAGGTCTCGGAGTCGCAATGAGCAGTTCTTC
.	TRBV5-1	TRBJ1-4	few	CASSGELGGPFGVTNEKLFF	TGCGCCAGCAGCGGCGAGTTGGGGGGGCCCTTCGGAGTCACTAATGAAAAACTGTTTTTT
TRBD1	TRBV15	TRBJ1-1	.	CATSLYLSGGTEAFF	TGTGCCACCAGCCTCTACCTCTCAGGGGGCACTGAAGCTTTCTTT
.	TRBV19	TRBJ1-5	.	CASSTLGGPQHF	TGTGCCAGTAGTACCTTGGGGGGGCCCCAGCATTTT
TRBD1	TRBV6-1	TRBJ1-4	.	CASSEPGQGKREKLFF	TGTGCCAGCAGTGAACCCGGACAGGGAAAAAGAGAAAAACTGTTTTTT
.	TRBV6-4	TRBJ2-2	.	CASSDSDTGELFF	TGTGCCAGCAGTGACTCGGACACCGGGGAGCTGTTTTTT
.	TRBV5-6	TRBJ2-5	.	CASSLRLGETQYF	TGTGCCAGCAGCTTGAGGCTAGGGGAGACCCAGTACTTC
TRBD1	TRBV6-6	TRBJ1-5	.	CASSRQGSQPQHF	TGTGCCAGCAGTCGACAGGGGAGTCAGCCCCAGCATTTT
TRBD1	TRBV7-2	TRBJ1-3	.	CASSRETGSSGNTIYF	TGTGCCAGCAGCAGAGAGACAGGGAGCTCTGGAAACACCATATATTTT
.	TRBV27	TRBJ2-1	.	CASSLRGLIGNEQFF	TGTGCCAGCAGTTTACGGGGGCTCATCGGGAATGAGCAGTTCTTC
.	TRBV18	TRBJ1-6	.	CASSPSKGSDSPLHF	TGTGCCAGCTCACCGTCGAAGGGGTCAGATTCACCCCTCCACTTT
TRBD1	TRBV27	TRBJ1-2	.	CASSPRDRANNYGYTF	TGTGCCAGCAGTCCCCGGGACAGGGCCAATAACTATGGCTACACCTTC
.	TRBV5-1	TRBJ2-1	.	CASSPGQSSYNEQFF	TGCGCCAGCAGCCCAGGACAAAGCTCCTACAATGAGCAGTTCTTC
TRBD1	TRBV7-2	TRBJ1-5	.	CASSASGTGLSQPQHF	TGTGCCAGCAGCGCATCCGGGACAGGGTTAAGTCAGCCCCAGCATTTT
TRBD1	TRBV6-1	TRBJ2-1	once	CASSEPRTGPVDEQFF	TGTGCCAGCAGTGAACCCCGGACAGGGCCCGTAGATGAGCAGTTCTTC
.	TRBV19	TRBJ1-1	.	CASFDRATEAFF	TGTGCCAGTTTTGACAGAGCCACTGAAGCTTTCTTT
.	TRBV27	TRBJ2-5	.	CASRPDTSSSQETQYF	TGTGCCAGCAGGCCTGACACTTCTAGCTCTCAAGAGACCCAGTACTTC
.	TRBV5-1	TRBJ1-6	.	CASSLSGYSPLHF	TGCGCCAGCAGCCTCTCGGGGTACTCACCCCTCCACTTT
.	TRBV14	TRBJ2-2	.	CASSQLLRSGGELFF	TGTGCCAGCAGCCAGTTACTTAGGTCGGGCGGGGAGCTGTTTTTT
.	TRBV5-6	TRBJ2-5	.	CASSFGTRGETQYF	TGTGCCAGCAGCTTCGGGACCCGAGGGGAGACCCAGTACTTC
TRBD1	TRBV6-1	TRBJ2-4	few	CASSGTGRMENIQYF	TGTGCCAGCAGCGGGACAGGACGAATGGAAAACATTCAGTACTTC
TRBD1	TRBV6-4	TRBJ1-5	.	CASSPGTGNSQPQHF	TGTGCCAGCAGTCCCGGGACAGGGAACTCCCAGCCCCAGCATTTT
TRBD1	TRBV28	TRBJ1-1	.	CASSPRQGAWRAFF	TGTGCCAGCAGTCCCCGCCAGGGGGCATGGCGTGCTTTCTTT
.	TRBV19	TRBJ2-2	.	CASSISGAGELFF	TGTGCCAGTAGTATATCAGGGGCCGGGGAGCTGTTTTTT
.	TRBV28	TRBJ1-2	.	CASRTTGYPGYTF	TGTGCCAGCAGGACCACAGGGTACCCTGGCTACACCTTC
TRBD1	TRBV6-1	TRBJ1-5	.	CASSLDRSRDRPQHF	TGTGCCAGCAGCCTGGACAGGTCCAGAGATCGGCCCCAGCATTTT
.	TRBV11-2	TRBJ1-6	.	CASSFSGTRNSPLHF	TGTGCCAGCAGCTTCTCCGGGACAAGAAATTCACCCCTCCACTTT
.	TRBV6-5	TRBJ2-2	.	CASKITRQNTGELFF	TGTGCCAGCAAAATTACTCGCCAGAACACCGGGGAGCTGTTTTTT
TRBD1	TRBV15	TRBJ2-5	.	CATRKPGTGLQETQYF	TGTGCCACCAGGAAGCCGGGGACAGGATTACAAGAGACCCAGTACTTC
.	TRBV5-1	TRBJ1-6	.	CASSSIQGPGPLHF	TGCGCCAGCAGCTCGATTCAGGGACCCGGACCCCTCCACTTT
.	TRBV7-2	TRBJ1-5	.	CASSLEGPISNQPQHF	TGTGCCAGCAGCTTAGAGGGGCCGATTAGCAATCAGCCCCAGCATTTT
TRBD1	TRBV7-9	TRBJ1-6	.	CASSWGQAAPLHF	TGTGCCAGCAGCTGGGGACAGGCGGCACCCCTCCACTTT
TRBD2	TRBV30	TRBJ2-1	.	CAWSVGTRQFF	TGTGCCTGGAGTGTCGGGACTAGACAGTTCTTC
TRBD1	TRBV6-5	TRBJ1-1	medium-sized	CASKLQGKAFF	TGTGCCAGCAAATTACAGGGGAAAGCTTTCTTT
TRBD2	TRBV27	TRBJ2-7	.	CASNILLAGSYEQYF	TGTGCCAGCAACATCCTCCTAGCGGGCAGCTACGAGCAGTACTTC
.	TRBV10-1	TRBJ1-3	.	CASSSYRDLSGNTIYF	TGCGCCAGCAGTTCCTACAGGGATCTTAGTGGAAACACCATATATTTT
.	TRBV11-1	TRBJ1-1	.	CASSLSQAPRLPEAFF	TGTGCCAGCAGCTTATCTCAGGCCCCACGATTACCTGAAGCTTTCTTT
.	TRBV7-9	TRBJ1-3	once	CASSLFPNTIYF	TGTGCCAGCAGCTTATTTCCCAACACCATATATTTT
.	TRBV6-1	TRBJ2-3	.	CASSESKWGAQYF	TGTGCCAGCAGTGAAAGTAAATGGGGGGCGCAGTATTTT
TRBD2	TRBV4-2	TRBJ2-5	.	CASSSGSSGREETQYF	TGTGCCAGCAGCTCAGGAAGTAGCGGGAGGGAGGAGACCCAGTACTTC
.	TRBV5-1	TRBJ1-5	.	CASSLGGLFDQPQHF	TGCGCCAGCAGCTTAGGAGGGCTTTTTGATCAGCCCCAGCATTTT
TRBD2	TRBV15	TRBJ2-3	.	CATSRDRVAGRSDTQYF	TGTGCCACCAGCAGAGATAGGGTAGCGGGACGATCAGATACGCAGTATTTT
.	TRBV7-9	TRBJ1-2	few	CASSSYRGQGYGYTF	TGTGCCAGCAGCTCATACCGGGGGCAAGGGTATGGCTACACCTTC
.	TRBV18	TRBJ2-7	.	CASSPPGAGGEQYF	TGTGCCAGCTCACCACCGGGGGCCGGGGGAGAGCAGTACTTC
.	TRBV7-2	TRBJ2-1	.	CASSLPSYNEQFF	TGTGCCAGCAGCTTGCCTTCCTACAATGAGCAGTTCTTC
.	TRBV7-2	TRBJ2-5	.	CASSLMQRREVETQYF	TGTGCCAGCAGCTTAATGCAGAGGAGGGAGGTTGAGACCCAGTACTTC